This T cell receptor beta chain was sequenced in a study of blood T cell repertoires in COVID-19. Study details: Donors in the United States, Italy and Spain gave samples during acute or convalescent COVID-19. T cells, B-cell-depleted T cells, or PBMCs provided the cDNA or gDNA that served as material.

Produced via immunoSEQ multiplex PCR; TCRdb's table is partial and in-frame only. The table includes about 270,000 clones, roughly 91% detected once. CDR1 is WSHSY and CDR2 is SAAADI in the germline V gene. The V and J ends lost 6 bases and 3 bases respectively, with 15 bases between them. The CDR3 totals 14 residues. Enrolled through a virtual design, the participants were between 18 and 89 years of age and came from fewer than 30 US areas. Material: PBMCs or T cells enriched from blood (not recorded which). The chain links TRBV10-2 to TRBJ2-7, with a tentative D call TRBD2 (6 bases). The clonotype comes from a middle-aged woman with acute COVID-19. The CDR3 region has the DNA TGCGCCAGCAGGGATGGGACTCACAGCTACGAGCAGTACTTC. Protein sequence: CASRDGTHSYEQYF.